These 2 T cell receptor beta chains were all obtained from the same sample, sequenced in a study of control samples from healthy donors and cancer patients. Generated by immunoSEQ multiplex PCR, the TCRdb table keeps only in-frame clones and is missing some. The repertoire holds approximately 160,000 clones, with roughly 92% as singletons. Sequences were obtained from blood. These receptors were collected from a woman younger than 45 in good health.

The CDR3 reads CASSKRTSGSSLYEQYF. CDR3 DNA sequence: TGTGCCAGCAGCAAAAGGACTAGCGGGAGTTCCTTGTACGAGCAGTACTTC. V gene TRBV21-1 combines with J gene TRBJ2-7; the D segment call TRBD2 is taken from the table without a DNA check. TRBV21-1 is a listed pseudogene. CDR3 length equals 17 residues.

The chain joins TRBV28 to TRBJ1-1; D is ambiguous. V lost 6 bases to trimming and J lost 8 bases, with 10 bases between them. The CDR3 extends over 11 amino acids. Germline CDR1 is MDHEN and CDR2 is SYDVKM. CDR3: CASSRAGEAFF. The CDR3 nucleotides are TGTGCCAGCAGCCGCGCCGGGGAAGCTTTCTTT.